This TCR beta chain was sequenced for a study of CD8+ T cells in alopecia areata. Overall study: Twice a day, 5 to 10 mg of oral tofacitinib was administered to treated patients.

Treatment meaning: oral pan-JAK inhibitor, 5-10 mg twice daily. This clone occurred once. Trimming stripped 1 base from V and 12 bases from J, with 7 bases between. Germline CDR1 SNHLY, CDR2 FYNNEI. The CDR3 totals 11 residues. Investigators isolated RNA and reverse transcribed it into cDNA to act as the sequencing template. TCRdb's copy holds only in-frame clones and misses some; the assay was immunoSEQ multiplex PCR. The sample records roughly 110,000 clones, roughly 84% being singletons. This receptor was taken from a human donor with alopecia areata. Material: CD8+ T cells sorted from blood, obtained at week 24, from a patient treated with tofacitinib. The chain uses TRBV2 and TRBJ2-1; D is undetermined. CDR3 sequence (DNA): TGTGCCAGCAGTGAAGGGCCTCGGCAGTTCTTC. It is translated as CASSEGPRQFF.